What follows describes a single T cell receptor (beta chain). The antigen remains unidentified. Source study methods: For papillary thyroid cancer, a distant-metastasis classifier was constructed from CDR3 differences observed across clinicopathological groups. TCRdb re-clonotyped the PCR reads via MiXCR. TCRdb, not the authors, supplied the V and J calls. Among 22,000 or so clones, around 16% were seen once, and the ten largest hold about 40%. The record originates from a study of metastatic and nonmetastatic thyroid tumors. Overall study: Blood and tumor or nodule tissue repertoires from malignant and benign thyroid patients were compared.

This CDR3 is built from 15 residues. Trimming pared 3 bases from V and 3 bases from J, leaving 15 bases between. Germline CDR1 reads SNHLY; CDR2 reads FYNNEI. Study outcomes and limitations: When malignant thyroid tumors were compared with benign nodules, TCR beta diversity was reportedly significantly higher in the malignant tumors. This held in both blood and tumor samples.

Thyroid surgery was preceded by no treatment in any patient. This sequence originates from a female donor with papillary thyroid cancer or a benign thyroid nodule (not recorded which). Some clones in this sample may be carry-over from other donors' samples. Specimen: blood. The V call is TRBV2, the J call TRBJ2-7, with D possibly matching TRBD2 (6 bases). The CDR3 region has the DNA TGTGCCAGCAGTGACGTGTTGGCGGGACTCTACGAGCAGTACTTC. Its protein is CASSDVLAGLYEQYF.